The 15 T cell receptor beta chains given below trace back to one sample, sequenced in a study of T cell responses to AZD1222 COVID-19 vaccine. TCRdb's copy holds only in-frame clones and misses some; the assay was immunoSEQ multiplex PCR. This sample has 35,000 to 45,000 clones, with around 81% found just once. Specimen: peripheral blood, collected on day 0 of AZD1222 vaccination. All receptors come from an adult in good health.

As DNA, the CDR3 is TGTGCCAGCATAAGGGGTTCGGACTATGGCTACACCTTC. Translating gives CASIRGSDYGYTF. V gene TRBV28 combines with J gene TRBJ1-2, with D possibly matching TRBD1 (5 bases). The germline V and J ends were trimmed by 7 bases and 3 bases, with 12 bases remaining between them. The CDR3 covers 13 residues. CDR1 and CDR2 from the germline V gene are MDHEN and SYDVKM.

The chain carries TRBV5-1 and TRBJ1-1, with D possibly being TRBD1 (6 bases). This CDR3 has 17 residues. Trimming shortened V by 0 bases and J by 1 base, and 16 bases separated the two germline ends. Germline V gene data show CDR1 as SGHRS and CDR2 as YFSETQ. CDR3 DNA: TGCGCCAGCAGCTTGGTAATCGGGACAAGTCAGAACACTGAAGCTTTCTTT. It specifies CASSLVIGTSQNTEAFF. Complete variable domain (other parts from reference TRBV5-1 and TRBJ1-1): KAGVTQTPRYLIKTRGQQVTLSCSPISGHRSVSWYQQTPGQGLQFLFEYFSETQRNKGNFPGRFSGRQFSNSRSEMNVSTLELGDSALYLCASSLVIGTSQNTEAFFGQGTRLTVV.

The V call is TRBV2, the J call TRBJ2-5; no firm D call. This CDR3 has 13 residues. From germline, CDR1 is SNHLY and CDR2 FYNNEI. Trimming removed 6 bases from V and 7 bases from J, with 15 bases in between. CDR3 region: CASSGTRYGTQYF. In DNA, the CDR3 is TGTGCCAGCAGCGGAACCCGCTACGGGACCCAGTACTTC.

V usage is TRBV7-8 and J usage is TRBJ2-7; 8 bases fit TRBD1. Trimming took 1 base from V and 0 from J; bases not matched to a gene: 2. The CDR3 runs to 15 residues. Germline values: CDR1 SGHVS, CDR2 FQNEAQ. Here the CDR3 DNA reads TGTGCCAGCAGCTTAGGGACAGGGTTCTCCTACGAGCAGTACTTC. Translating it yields CASSLGTGFSYEQYF.

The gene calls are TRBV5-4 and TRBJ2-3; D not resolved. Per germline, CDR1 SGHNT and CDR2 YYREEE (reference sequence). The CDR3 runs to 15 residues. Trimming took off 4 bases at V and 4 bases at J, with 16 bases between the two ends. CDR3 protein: CASSPSRAGSDTQYF. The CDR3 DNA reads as TGTGCCAGCAGCCCATCCCGGGCAGGTTCAGATACGCAGTATTTT.

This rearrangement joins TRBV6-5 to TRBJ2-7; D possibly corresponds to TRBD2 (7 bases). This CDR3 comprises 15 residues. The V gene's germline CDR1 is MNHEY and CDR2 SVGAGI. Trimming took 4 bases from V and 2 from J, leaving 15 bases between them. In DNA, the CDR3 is TGTGCCAGCAGTTTGGGGGGGCCCCCTCCCTACGAGCAGTACTTC. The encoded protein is CASSLGGPPPYEQYF.

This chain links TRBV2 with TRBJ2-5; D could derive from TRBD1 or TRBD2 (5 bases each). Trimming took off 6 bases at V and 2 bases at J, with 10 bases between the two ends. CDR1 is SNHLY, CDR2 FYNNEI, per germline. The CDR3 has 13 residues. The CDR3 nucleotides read TGTGCCAGCAGATCGGGGCTTCAAGAGACCCAGTACTTC. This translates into CASRSGLQETQYF.

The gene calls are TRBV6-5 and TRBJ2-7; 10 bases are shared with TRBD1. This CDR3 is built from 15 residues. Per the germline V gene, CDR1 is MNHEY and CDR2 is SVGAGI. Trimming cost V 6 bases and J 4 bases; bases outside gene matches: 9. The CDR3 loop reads CASSPTDRGSYEQYF. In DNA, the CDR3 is TGTGCCAGCAGCCCGACGGACAGGGGGTCGTACGAGCAGTACTTC.

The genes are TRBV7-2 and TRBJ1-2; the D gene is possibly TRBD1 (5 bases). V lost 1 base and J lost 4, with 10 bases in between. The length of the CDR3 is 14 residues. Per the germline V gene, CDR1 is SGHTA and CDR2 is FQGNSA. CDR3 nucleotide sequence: TGTGCCAGCAGCTTAGGTCAGGGCCTCTATGGCTACACCTTC. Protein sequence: CASSLGQGLYGYTF.

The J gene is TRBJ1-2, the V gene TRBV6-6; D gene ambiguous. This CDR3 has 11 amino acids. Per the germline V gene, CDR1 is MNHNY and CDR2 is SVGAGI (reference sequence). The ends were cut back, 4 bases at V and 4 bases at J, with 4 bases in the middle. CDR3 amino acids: CASSFSYGYTF. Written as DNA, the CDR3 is TGTGCCAGCAGTTTTAGCTATGGCTACACCTTC.

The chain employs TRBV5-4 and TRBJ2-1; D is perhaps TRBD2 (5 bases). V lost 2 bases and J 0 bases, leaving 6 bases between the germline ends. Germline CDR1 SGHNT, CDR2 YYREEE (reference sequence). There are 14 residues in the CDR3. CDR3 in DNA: TGTGCCAGCAGCTTAGGAGGCTCCTACAATGAGCAGTTCTTC. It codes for CASSLGGSYNEQFF.

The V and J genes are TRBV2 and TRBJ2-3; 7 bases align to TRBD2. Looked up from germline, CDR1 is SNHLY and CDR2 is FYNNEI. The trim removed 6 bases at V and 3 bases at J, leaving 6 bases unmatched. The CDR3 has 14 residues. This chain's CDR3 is CASRGGVATDTQYF. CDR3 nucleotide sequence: TGTGCCAGCAGGGGGGGGGTAGCGACAGATACGCAGTATTTT.

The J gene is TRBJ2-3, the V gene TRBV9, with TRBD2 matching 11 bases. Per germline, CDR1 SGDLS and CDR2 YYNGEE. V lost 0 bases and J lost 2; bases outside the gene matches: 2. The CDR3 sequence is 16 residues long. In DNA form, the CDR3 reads TGTGCCAGCAGCGTAGAACTAGCGGGGGCCACAGATACGCAGTATTTT. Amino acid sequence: CASSVELAGATDTQYF.

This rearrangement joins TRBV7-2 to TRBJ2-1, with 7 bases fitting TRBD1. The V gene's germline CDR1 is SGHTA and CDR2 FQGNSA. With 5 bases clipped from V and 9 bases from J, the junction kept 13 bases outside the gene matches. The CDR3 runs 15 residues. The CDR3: CASSPGTEAIREQFF. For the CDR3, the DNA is TGTGCCAGCAGCCCAGGGACAGAGGCTATTCGTGAGCAGTTCTTC.

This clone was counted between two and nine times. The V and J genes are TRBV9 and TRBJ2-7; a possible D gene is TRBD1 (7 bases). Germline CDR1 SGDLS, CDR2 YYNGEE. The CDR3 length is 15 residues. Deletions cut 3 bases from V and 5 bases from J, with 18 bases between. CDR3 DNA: TGTGCCAGCAGCGGGGCTGGAGGCAGGGGGGACGAGCAGTACTTC. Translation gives CASSGAGGRGDEQYF. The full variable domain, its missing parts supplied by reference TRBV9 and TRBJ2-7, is DSGVTQTPKHLITATGQRVTLRCSPRSGDLSVYWYQQSLDQGLQFLIQYYNGEERAKGNILERFSAQQFPDLHSELNLSSLELGDSALYFCASSGAGGRGDEQYFGPGTRLTVT.